The 14 T cell receptor beta chains presented below share a single source sample, sequenced in a study of glioma-infiltrating T cells (dated by TCRdb to the mid-2010s). Reads for this sample came from an Illumina MiSeq. The iRepertoire nested amplicon-rescue multiplex PCR (arm-PCR) platform was used to amplify TCR alpha and beta CDR3 regions from RNA. Starting from the raw public reads, TCRdb applied fastp trimming at Q25, assembled clones with MiXCR and retained in-frame beta chains. Under each unique CDR3 protein, matching rows form one entry showing the most common genes and DNA. Present in this sample are around 190,000 distinct CDR3 sequences, about 31% of which were seen just once. 20% to 25% of the sample is held by the ten biggest clonotypes. The specimen sequenced was glioma tissue, nonneoplastic brain tissue, or PBMCs (not recorded which). These receptor sequences come from a human donor with low-grade glioma or glioblastoma, undergoing nonglioma brain surgery, or in good health (not recorded which).

This clonotype has more than one count but fewer than ten. The rearrangement links TRBV7-3 to TRBJ2-2; unclear D gene. V was pared by 0 bases and J by 4 bases, with 9 bases between. The germline V gene encodes CDR1 SGHTA and CDR2 FQGTGA. This CDR3 contains 15 residues. The CDR3 protein is CASSLTLRGTGELFF. CDR3 coding DNA: TGTGCCAGCAGCTTAACGTTACGAGGCACCGGGGAGCTGTTTTTT. Complete variable domain (other parts from reference TRBV7-3 and TRBJ2-2): GAGVSQTPSNKVTEKGKYVELRCDPISGHTALYWYRQSLGQGPEFLIYFQGTGAADDSGLPNDRFFAVRPEGSVSTLKIQRTERGDSAVYLCASSLTLRGTGELFFGEGSRLTVL.

This clonotype was recorded at least ten times. The chain is built from TRBV4-1 and TRBJ1-1; D remains unclear. Germline V gene lookup returns CDR1 MGHRA and CDR2 YSYEKL. The CDR3 runs 13 residues. V was cut by 5 bases and J by 3 bases, with 10 bases left in between. The CDR3 here is CASSYKPDTEAFF. The CDR3 DNA is TGCGCCAGCAGCTATAAACCGGACACTGAAGCTTTCTTT.

This clonotype came up many times. V usage is TRBV6-1 and J usage is TRBJ2-7; D possibly matches TRBD1 or TRBD2 (5 bases each). CDR1 and CDR2 from the germline V gene are MNHNS and SASEGT. V lost 5 bases to trimming and J lost 2 bases, with 16 bases between them. The CDR3 extends over 15 amino acids. The CDR3 is CASSLFGAATYEQYF. For the CDR3, the DNA is TGTGCCAGCAGTTTATTCGGGGCCGCGACCTACGAGCAGTACTTC.

About this clonotype itself: Here the CDR3 omits its conserved ending phenylalanine or tryptophan, so a read error is the likely source. This chain joins TRBV20-1 and TRBJ2-1, with 7 bases matching TRBD1. This CDR3 comprises 12 residues. J was trimmed by 10 bases and V by 6 bases; bases with no gene match: 9. CDR1 and CDR2 (germline): DFQATT, SNEGSKA (reference sequence). This chain's CDR3 is CSAKTGNYEQFI. Here the CDR3 DNA reads TGCAGTGCAAAGACAGGGAACTACGAGCAGTTCATC.

This clonotype has just one count. At one of its ends the junction is not consistent with the germline gene, which may arise from a read error. The chain is built from TRBV6-5 and TRBJ1-1; weak D call: TRBD1 (5 bases). The CDR3 covers 15 residues. In germline, CDR1 is MNHEY, CDR2 SVGAGI. This CDR3 reads CASSSSDTGYTEALF. For the CDR3, the DNA is TGTGCCAGCAGTTCTTCAGACACAGGATACACTGAAGCTTTATTT.

The sample holds one count of this clonotype. A read error may account for a junction end that differs from germline. The J gene is TRBJ1-2, the V gene TRBV6-1; a weak D match, TRBD1 (5 bases). Germline CDR1 is MNHNS and CDR2 is SASEGT. The CDR3 consists of 12 residues. The DNA of the CDR3 is TGCGCCAGCAATATCCGACAGTATGGCTACACCTTC. Translation: CASNIRQYGYTF.

A few counts support this clonotype. The rearrangement links TRBV11-2 to TRBJ2-3; TRBD1 might be the D (5 bases). This CDR3 contains 12 residues. Trimming removed 6 bases from V and 4 bases from J, with 8 bases in between. CDR1 and CDR2 (germline): SGHAT, FQNNGV. CDR3 residues: CASRARADTQYF. DNA for the CDR3: TGTGCCAGCAGGGCCAGGGCAGATACGCAGTATTTT.

Only a few counts were recorded for this clonotype. This chain links TRBV7-9 with TRBJ2-1; the D gene could be TRBD1 or TRBD2 (6 bases each). V was trimmed by 1 base and J by 5 bases, leaving 18 bases between them. CDR1 is SEHNR and CDR2 is FQNEAQ in the germline V gene (reference sequence). This CDR3 is built from 17 residues. The CDR3 nucleotides read TGTGCCAGCAGCTTAGTTGGGGGCGGACTAACCAACAATGAGCAGTTCTTC. Its translation is CASSLVGGGLTNNEQFF.

The table lists this clonotype with a few counts. The CDR3 DNA sequence: TGTGCCAGCAGCGTTGGACATAGGCAGAGCACAGATACGCAGTATTTT. This translates into CASSVGHRQSTDTQYF. The chain links TRBV9 to TRBJ2-3; D perhaps matches TRBD1 (5 bases). Per germline, CDR1 SGDLS and CDR2 YYNGEE. The CDR3 sequence is 16 residues long. V was cut by 2 bases and J by 0 bases, with 13 bases left in between. Using reference TRBV9 and TRBJ2-3 for the parts outside the CDR3, the full variable domain is DSGVTQTPKHLITATGQRVTLRCSPRSGDLSVYWYQQSLDQGLQFLIQYYNGEERAKGNILERFSAQQFPDLHSELNLSSLELGDSALYFCASSVGHRQSTDTQYFGPGTRLTVL.

On this clonotype itself: A single base separates this from a much larger clone, so it may be a read error. The chain carries TRBV4-3 and TRBJ1-3; D not certain. Trimming took off 0 bases at V and 12 bases at J, with 15 bases between the two ends. This CDR3 is 14 amino acids long. Germline CDR1 reads LGHNA; CDR2 reads YSLEER. The CDR3 spells CASSQDLREPDIYF. CDR3 coding DNA: TGCGCCAGCAGCCAAGATCTGAGGGAGCCGGACATATATTTT.

The chain is built from TRBV29-1 and TRBJ2-7; 9 positions agree with TRBD1. The CDR3 is 13 amino acids. V gave up 7 bases and J gave up 6 bases; unmatched junction bases: 10. CDR1 SQVTM and CDR2 ANQGSEA come from the germline V gene. The CDR3 DNA reads as TGCAGCGCCGCACGGGACAGGGAAGGCGAGCAGTACTTC. It yields the protein CSAARDREGEQYF.

This clonotype was seen at least ten times. The V call is TRBV24-1, the J call TRBJ2-1; TRBD2 aligns across 11 bases. This CDR3 contains 18 residues. The trim removed 4 bases at V and 0 bases at J, leaving 7 bases unmatched. The germline V gene has CDR1 KGHDR and CDR2 SFDVKD. The CDR3 DNA reads TGTGCCACCAGTGACCCGGCTAGCGGGGGGAGCTCCTACAATGAGCAGTTCTTC. This sequence encodes CATSDPASGGSSYNEQFF.

V gene TRBV4-1 combines with J gene TRBJ2-1; 7 nucleotides line up with TRBD1. V was clipped by 3 bases and J by 4 bases; unmatched bases: 9. The CDR3 runs to 16 residues. CDR1 MGHRA and CDR2 YSYEKL come from the germline V gene. The CDR3 DNA sequence: TGCGCCAGCAGCCACGACGCCGGGACAGCTTACAATGAGCAGTTCTTC. It is translated as CASSHDAGTAYNEQFF.

This clonotype has a handful of counts. The chain links TRBV19 to TRBJ2-7, with D perhaps TRBD1 or TRBD2 (5 bases each). Between the trimmed V and J ends, which lost 7 bases and 3 bases, there was a span of 16 bases. The CDR3 runs 14 residues. CDR1 and CDR2 from the germline V gene are LNHDA and SQIVND (reference sequence). The CDR3 is CASKVGDAGYEQYF. In DNA form, the CDR3 reads TGTGCCAGTAAGGTCGGGGACGCCGGCTACGAGCAGTACTTC.